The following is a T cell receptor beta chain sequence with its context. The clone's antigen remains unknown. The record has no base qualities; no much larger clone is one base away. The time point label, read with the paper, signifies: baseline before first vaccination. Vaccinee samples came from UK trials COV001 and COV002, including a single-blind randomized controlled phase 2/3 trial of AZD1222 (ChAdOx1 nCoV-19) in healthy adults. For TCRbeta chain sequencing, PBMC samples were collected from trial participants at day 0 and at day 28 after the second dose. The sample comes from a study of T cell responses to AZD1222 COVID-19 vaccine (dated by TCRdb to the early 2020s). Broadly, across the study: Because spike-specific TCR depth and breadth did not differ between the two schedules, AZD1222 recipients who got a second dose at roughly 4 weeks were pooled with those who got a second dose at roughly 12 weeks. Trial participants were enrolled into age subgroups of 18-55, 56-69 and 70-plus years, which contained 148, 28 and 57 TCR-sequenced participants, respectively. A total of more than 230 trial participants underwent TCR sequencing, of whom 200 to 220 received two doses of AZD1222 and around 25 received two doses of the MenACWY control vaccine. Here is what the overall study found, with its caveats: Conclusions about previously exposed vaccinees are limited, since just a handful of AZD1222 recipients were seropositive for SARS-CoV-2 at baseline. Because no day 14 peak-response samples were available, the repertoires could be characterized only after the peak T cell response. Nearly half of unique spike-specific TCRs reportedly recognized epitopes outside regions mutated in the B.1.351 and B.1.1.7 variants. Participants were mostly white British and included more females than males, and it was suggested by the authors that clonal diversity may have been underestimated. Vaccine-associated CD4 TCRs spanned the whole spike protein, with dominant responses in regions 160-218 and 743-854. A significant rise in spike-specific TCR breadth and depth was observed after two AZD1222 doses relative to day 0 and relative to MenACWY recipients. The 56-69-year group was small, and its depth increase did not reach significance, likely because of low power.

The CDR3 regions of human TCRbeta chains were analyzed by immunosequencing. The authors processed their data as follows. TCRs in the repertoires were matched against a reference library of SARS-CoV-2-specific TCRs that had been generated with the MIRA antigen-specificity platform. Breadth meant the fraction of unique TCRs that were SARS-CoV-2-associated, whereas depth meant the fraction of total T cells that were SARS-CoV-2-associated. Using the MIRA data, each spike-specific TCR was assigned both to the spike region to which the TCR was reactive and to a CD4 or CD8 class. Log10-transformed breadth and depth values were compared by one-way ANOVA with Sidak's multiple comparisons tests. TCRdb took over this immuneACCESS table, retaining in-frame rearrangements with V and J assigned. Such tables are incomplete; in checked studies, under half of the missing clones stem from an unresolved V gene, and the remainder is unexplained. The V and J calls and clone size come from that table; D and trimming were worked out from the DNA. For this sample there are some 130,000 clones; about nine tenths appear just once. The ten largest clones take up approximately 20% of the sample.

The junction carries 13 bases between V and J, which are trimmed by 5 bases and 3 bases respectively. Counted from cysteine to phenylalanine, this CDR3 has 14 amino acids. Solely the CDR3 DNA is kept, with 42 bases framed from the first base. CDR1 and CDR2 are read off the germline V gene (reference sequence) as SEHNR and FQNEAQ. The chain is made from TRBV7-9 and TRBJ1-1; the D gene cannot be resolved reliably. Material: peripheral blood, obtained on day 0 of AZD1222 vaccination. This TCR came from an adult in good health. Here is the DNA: TGTGCCAGCAGCGATGTCACGTACTACACTGAAGCTTTCTTT. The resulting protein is CASSDVTYYTEAFF.